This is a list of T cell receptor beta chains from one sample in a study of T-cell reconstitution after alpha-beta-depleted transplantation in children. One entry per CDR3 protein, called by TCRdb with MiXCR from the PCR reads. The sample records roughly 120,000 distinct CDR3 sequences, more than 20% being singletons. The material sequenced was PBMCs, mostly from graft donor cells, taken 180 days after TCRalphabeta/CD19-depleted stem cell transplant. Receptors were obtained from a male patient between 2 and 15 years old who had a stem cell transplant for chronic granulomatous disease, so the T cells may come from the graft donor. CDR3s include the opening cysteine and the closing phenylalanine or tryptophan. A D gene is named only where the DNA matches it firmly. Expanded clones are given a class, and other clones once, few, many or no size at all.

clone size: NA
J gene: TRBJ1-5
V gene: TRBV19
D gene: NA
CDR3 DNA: TGTGCCAGTAGTATGGGGCCCTATAGCAATCAGCCCCAGCATTTT
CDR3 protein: CASSMGPYSNQPQHF

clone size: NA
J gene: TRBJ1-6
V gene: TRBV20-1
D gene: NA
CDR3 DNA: TGCAGTGCTAAGGGTGGGGGCTCACCCCTCCACTTT
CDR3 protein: CSAKGGGSPLHF

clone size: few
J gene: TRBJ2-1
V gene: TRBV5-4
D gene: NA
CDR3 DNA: TGTGCCAGCAGCTTGTTGCGCTCCAACTCCTACAATGAGCAGTTCTTC
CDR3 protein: CASSLLRSNSYNEQFF

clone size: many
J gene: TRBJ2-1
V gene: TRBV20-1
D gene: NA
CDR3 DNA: TGCAGTGCTAGAATAGGGAGCTCCTACAATGAGCAGTTCTTC
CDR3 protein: CSARIGSSYNEQFF

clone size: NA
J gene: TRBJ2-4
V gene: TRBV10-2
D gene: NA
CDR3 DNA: TGCGCCAGCGCCCTTGTGCCCACGGATCAGTACTTC
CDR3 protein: CASALVPTDQYF

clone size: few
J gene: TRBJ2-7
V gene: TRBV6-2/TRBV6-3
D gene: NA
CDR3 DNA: TGTGCCAGCAGTTTTCAACTGCGGAGGACCTCCTACGAGCAGTACTTC
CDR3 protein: CASSFQLRRTSYEQYF

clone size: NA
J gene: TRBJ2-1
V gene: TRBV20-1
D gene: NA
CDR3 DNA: TGCAGTGCTTCCCTCTCCGTCAAGGACAATGAGCAGTTCTTC
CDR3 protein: CSASLSVKDNEQFF

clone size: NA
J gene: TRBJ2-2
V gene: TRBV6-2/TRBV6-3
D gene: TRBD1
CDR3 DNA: TGTGCCAGCGTTGGACAGGAGCTGCACACCGGGGAGCTGTTTTTT
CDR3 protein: CASVGQELHTGELFF

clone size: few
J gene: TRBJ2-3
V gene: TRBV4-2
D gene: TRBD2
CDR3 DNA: TGTGCCAGCAGCCGACAATTACAGAGCGGGAGGGCAGATACGCAGTATTTT
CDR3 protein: CASSRQLQSGRADTQYF

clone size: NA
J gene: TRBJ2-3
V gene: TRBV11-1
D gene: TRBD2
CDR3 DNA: TGTGCCAGCAGCTTAGGGCCGGGACTAGCGTATCTGGGGGACCCAGATACGCAGTATTTT
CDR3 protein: CASSLGPGLAYLGDPDTQYF

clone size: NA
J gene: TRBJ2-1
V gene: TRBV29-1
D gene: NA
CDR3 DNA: TGCAGCGTTGAAGATTCTGGGAGCTCCTACAATGAGCAGTTCTTC
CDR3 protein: CSVEDSGSSYNEQFF

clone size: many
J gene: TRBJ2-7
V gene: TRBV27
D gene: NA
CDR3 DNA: TGTGCCAGTTCCAGGGACTTCTCCTACGAGCAGTACTTC
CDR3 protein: CASSRDFSYEQYF

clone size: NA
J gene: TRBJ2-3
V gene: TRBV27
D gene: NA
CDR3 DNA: TGTGCCAGCAGTCCCCCATATAGCACAGATACGCAGTATTTT
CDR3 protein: CASSPPYSTDTQYF

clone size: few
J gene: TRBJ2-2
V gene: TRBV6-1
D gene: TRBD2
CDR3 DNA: TGTGCCAGCAGTGCCCTAGCGGGGTTAGACACCGGGGAGCTGTTTTTT
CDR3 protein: CASSALAGLDTGELFF

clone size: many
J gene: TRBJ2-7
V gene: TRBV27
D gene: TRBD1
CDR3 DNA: TGTGCCAGCAGTTTCGGACAGGATTACGAGCAGTACTTC
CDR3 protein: CASSFGQDYEQYF

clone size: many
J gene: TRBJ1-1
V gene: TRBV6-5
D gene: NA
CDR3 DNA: TGTGCCAGCAGTTACGGCGGGAACACTGAAGCTTTCTTT
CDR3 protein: CASSYGGNTEAFF

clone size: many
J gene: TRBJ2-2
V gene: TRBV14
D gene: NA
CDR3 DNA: TGTGCCAGCAGCCACCCAGCAGGGATGAACACCGGGGAGCTGTTTTTT
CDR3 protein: CASSHPAGMNTGELFF

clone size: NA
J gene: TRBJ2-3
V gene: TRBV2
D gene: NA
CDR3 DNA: TGTGCCAGCAGTGAATCCGGGGGGCCGGGGGCAGATACGCAGTATTTT
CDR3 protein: CASSESGGPGADTQYF

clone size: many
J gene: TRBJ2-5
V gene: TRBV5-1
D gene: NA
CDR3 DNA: TGCGCCAGCAGCTTGGCTGGGGGGCAAGAGACCCAGTACTTC
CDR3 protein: CASSLAGGQETQYF

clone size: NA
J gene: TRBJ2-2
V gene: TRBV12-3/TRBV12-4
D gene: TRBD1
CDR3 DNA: TGTGCCAGCACCACAGGGGATAGGGAGCTGTTTTTT
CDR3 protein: CASTTGDRELFF

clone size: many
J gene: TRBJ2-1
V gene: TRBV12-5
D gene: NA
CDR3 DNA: TGTGCTAGTGGTGTGACTGGGCGGGACTCCTACAATGAGCAGTTCTTC
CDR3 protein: CASGVTGRDSYNEQFF

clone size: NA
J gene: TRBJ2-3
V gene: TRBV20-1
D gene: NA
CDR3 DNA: TGCAGTGCGACACCTCAGGGATCTGTTTCAGATACGCAGTATTTT
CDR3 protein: CSATPQGSVSDTQYF

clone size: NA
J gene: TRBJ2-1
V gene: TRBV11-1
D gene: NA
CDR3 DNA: TGTGCCAGCAGCTTATTCCTAGGACAGCCCTACAATGAGCAGTTCTTC
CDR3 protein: CASSLFLGQPYNEQFF

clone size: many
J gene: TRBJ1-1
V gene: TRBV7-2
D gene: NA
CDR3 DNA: TGTGCCAGCAGCCCGGGACTGTCTGAAGCTTTCTTT
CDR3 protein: CASSPGLSEAFF

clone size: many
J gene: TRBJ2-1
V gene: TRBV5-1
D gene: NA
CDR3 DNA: TGCGCCAGCAGCTTGGTTCCAGTCGATGAGCAGTTCTTC
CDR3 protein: CASSLVPVDEQFF

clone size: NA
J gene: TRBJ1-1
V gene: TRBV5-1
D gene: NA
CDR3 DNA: TGCGCCAGTGCGGCCGTTTCAGGGGCCACTGAAGCTTTCTTT
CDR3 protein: CASAAVSGATEAFF

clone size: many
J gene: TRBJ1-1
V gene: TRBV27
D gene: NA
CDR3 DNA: TGTGCCAGCAGTTTTAACAACATGAACACTGAAGCTTTCTTT
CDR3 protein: CASSFNNMNTEAFF

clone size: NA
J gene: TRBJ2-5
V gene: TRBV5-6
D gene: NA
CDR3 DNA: TGTGCCAGCAGCATGGGCCGGAGGGAGACCCAGTACTTC
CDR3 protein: CASSMGRRETQYF

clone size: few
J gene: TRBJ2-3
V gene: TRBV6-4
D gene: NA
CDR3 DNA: TGTGCCAGCAGTCCACAGGGCACAGATACGCAGTATTTT
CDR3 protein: CASSPQGTDTQYF

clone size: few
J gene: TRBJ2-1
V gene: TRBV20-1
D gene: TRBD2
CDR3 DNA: TGCAGTGCTAGAGTTTCTAGCGGGTTATCCTACAATGAGCAGTTCTTC
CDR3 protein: CSARVSSGLSYNEQFF

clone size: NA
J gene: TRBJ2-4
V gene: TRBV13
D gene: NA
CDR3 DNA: TGTGCCAGCAGCTCCCTGGTGGGGGAAGCCAAAAACATTCAGTACTTC
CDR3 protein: CASSSLVGEAKNIQYF

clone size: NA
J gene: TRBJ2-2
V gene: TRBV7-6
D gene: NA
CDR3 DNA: TGTGCCAGCAGCTCGTTTGGGGGCTCGAACACCGGGGAGCTGTTTTTT
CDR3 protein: CASSSFGGSNTGELFF

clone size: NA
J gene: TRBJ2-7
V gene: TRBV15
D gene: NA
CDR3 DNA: TGTGCCACCAGCAGAGATAAGTCGAGGGCACTTATGAACGAGCAGTACTTC
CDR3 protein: CATSRDKSRALMNEQYF

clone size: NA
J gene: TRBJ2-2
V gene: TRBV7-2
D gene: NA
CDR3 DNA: TGTGCCAGCAGCTTATTTTTTCCCGGGGAGCTGTTTTTT
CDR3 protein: CASSLFFPGELFF

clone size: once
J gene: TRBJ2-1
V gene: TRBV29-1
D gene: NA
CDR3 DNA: TGCAGCGTTATCGGGCCTCACTCCTACAATGAGCAGTTCTTC
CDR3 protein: CSVIGPHSYNEQFF

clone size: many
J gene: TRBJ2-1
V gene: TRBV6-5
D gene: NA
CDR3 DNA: TGTGCCAGCAGTCGCGCGGGCTCCTACAATGAGCAGTTCTTC
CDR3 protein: CASSRAGSYNEQFF

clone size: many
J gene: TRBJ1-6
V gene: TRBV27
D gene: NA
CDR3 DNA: TGTGCCAGCTTACACGGGCCCCAGGGCACCGCTGATAATTCACCCCTCCACTTT
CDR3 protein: CASLHGPQGTADNSPLHF

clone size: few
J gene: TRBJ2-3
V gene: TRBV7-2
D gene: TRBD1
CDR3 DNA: TGTGCCAGCAGCACCGGACAGGCGAGCACAGATACGCAGTATTTT
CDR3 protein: CASSTGQASTDTQYF

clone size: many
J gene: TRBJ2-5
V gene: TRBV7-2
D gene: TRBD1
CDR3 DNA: TGTGCCAGCAGCTCGGACAGGGGAGAGACCCAGTACTTC
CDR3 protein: CASSSDRGETQYF

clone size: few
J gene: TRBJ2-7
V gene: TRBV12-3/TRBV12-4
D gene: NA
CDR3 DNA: TGTGCCAGCAGTTTATTGTCCGAGCAGTACTTC
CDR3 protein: CASSLLSEQYF

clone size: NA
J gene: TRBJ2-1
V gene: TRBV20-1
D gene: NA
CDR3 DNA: TGCAGTGCTCCGGACTTCTGGCTCTACAATGAGCAGTTCTTC
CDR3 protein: CSAPDFWLYNEQFF

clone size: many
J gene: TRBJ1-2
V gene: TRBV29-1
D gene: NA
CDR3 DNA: TGCAGCGTATTTGAACAGGACAGAATGAACTATGGCTACACCTTC
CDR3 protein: CSVFEQDRMNYGYTF

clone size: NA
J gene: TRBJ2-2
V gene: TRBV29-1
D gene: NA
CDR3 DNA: TGCAGCCATGCGGCGAACACCGGGGAGCTGTTTTTT
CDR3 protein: CSHAANTGELFF

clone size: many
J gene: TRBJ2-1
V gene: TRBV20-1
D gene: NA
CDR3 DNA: TGCAGTGCTAGAGCCAGCAATGAGCAGTTCTTC
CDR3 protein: CSARASNEQFF

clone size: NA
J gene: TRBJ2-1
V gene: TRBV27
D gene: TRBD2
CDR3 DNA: TGTGCCAGCAGTTACCTAGCGGGTTCGAATGAGCAGTTCTTC
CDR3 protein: CASSYLAGSNEQFF

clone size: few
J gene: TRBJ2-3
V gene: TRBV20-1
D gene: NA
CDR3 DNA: TGCAGTGCTGGATCAAGAGATACGCAGTATTTT
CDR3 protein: CSAGSRDTQYF

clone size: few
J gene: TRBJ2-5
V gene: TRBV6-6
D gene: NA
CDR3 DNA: TGTGCCAGCAGTACAGGGCTAGAGACCCAGTACTTC
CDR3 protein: CASSTGLETQYF

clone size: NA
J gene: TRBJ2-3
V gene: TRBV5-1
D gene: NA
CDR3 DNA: TGCGCCAGCAGCTTATACTTCACAGATACGCAGTATTTT
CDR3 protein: CASSLYFTDTQYF

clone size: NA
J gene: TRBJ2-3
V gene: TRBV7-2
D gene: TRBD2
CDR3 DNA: TGTGCCAGCAGCCCTTTTTGGGGGGGGGCAGATACGCAGTATTTT
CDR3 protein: CASSPFWGGADTQYF

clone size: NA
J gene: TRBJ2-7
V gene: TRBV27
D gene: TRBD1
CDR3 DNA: TGTGCCAGCAGCATGGGGACAGGGCCCTACGAGCAGTACTTC
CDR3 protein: CASSMGTGPYEQYF

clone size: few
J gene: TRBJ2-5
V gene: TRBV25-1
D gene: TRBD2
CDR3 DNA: TGTGCCAGCAGTGAAATATCGGCTAGCGGACAAGAGACCCAGTACTTC
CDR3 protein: CASSEISASGQETQYF

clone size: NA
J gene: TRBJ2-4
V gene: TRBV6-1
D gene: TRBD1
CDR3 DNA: TGTGCCAGCATAGGGACAGGGACGGCCAAAAACATTCAGTACTTC
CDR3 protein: CASIGTGTAKNIQYF

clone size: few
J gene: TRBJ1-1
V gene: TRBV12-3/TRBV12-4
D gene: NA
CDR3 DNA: TGTGCCAGCAGCATGCATGTCGGCACTGAAGCTTTCTTT
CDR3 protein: CASSMHVGTEAFF

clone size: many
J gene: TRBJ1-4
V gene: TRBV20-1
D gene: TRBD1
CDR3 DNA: TGCAGTGCTATAGACAGGGTGGGCGAAAAACTGTTTTTT
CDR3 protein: CSAIDRVGEKLFF